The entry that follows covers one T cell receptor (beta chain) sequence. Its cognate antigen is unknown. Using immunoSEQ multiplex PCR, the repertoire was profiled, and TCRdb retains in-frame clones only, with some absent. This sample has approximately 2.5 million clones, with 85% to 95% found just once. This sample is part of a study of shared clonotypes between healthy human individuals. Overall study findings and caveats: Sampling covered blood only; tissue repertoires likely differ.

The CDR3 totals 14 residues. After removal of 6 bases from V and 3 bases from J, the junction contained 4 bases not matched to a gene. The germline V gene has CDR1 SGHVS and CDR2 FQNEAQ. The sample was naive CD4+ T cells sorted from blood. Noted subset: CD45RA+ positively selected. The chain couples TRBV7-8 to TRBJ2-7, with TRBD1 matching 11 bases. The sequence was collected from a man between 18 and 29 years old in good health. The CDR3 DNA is TGTGCCAGCAGAGCCGGGACAGGGGGCTACGAGCAGTACTTC. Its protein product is CASRAGTGGYEQYF.